These 22 T cell receptor beta chains share one sample of origin, sequenced in a study of T cells in women clearing cervical HPV infection. The assay was immunoSEQ multiplex PCR, and TCRdb's table has in-frame clones only and misses some. The sample table sets out 25,000 to 35,000 clones. The material sequenced was blood buffy coat. These receptors originate from a woman between 18 and 70 years old with a cervical HPV16 infection that either progressed to CIN3+ or cleared (not recorded which).

About this clone: The read finishes 3 residues shy of the CDR3 end, and the germline J gene is used to complete it. The rearrangement joins TRBV13 to TRBJ1-5, with TRBD1 matching over 7 bases. This CDR3 spans 15 amino acids. V gave up 0 bases and J gave up 1 base; unmatched junction bases: 0. Germline V lookup: CDR1 PRHDT, CDR2 FYEKMQ (reference sequence). CDR3 bases read: TGTGCCAGCAGCTTAGGACAGGGGAGCAATCAGCCC. As protein: CASSLGQGSNQP. The CDR3 in full is CASSLGQGSNQPQHF.

In the case of this clone: The sequenced fragment ends 3 residues before the CDR3 boundary, so the rest is inferred from the germline J gene. The chain links TRBV12-3 or TRBV12-4 to TRBJ2-3; 9 bases agree with TRBD2. With V trimmed by 1 base and J by 3 bases, 2 bases remained unmatched. The CDR3 consists of 15 residues. The part of the CDR3 DNA that was read is TGTGCCAGCAGTTTAGGGCTAGCGGGAACAGATACG. Protein sequence: CASSLGLAGTDT. The whole CDR3 sequence reads CASSLGLAGTDTQYF.

Note on this clone: The CDR3 end lies 3 residues beyond the end of the read and is filled in from the germline J gene. The chain couples TRBV19 to TRBJ1-2; TRBD1 is a possible D gene (6 bases). The CDR3 spans 12 residues. CDR1 LNHDA and CDR2 SQIVND come from the germline V gene (reference sequence). The part of the CDR3 DNA that was read is TGTGCCAGTAGACAGGGAAACTACGAC. It translates to CASRQGNYD. The whole CDR3 sequence is CASRQGNYDYTF.

About this clone: The CDR3 end is not reached by the read, which stops 3 residues before it; the germline J gene fills it in. The rearrangement uses TRBV12-3 or TRBV12-4 and TRBJ2-5, with a weak D call TRBD2 (6 bases). V was trimmed by 5 bases and J by 7 bases, leaving 17 bases between them. The CDR3 totals 14 residues. CDR3 residues: CASSPGTGVGTQYF. The DNA read from the CDR3 is TGTGCCAGCAGTCCGGGGACTGGAGTGGGGACC.

To note about this clone: The sequence runs out 3 residues before the end of the CDR3; the remainder is reconstructed from the germline J gene. The chain employs TRBV5-1 and TRBJ2-1; 9 nucleotides align to TRBD2. The CDR3 extends over 18 amino acids. Germline CDR1 is SGHRS and CDR2 is YFSETQ. V shed 4 bases and J 6 bases; nucleotides not matched to a gene: 17. The CDR3 is CASSNDLLIAGDSNEQFF. Incomplete CDR3 DNA: TGCGCCAGCAGCAACGACCTATTAATAGCGGGAGATAGCAATGAG.

Concerning this clone itself: Sequencing ends 3 residues short of the CDR3 end; the germline J gene provides the rest. The V and J genes are TRBV18 and TRBJ1-2, with a tentative D call TRBD1 (5 bases). This CDR3 has 14 amino acids. The V gene's germline CDR1 is KGHSH and CDR2 LQKENI. The CDR3 bases that were read are TGTGCCAGCTCGCCTACGACAGAGTACAATGAC. This sequence encodes CASSPTTEYND. The complete CDR3 protein is CASSPTTEYNDYTF.

Turning to this clone: The CDR3 end lies 3 residues beyond the end of the read and is filled in from the germline J gene. The chain links TRBV29-1 to TRBJ2-7; TRBD2 aligns across 15 bases. Germline loops: CDR1 SQVTM, CDR2 ANQGSEA. The CDR3 spans 14 residues. J was trimmed by 5 bases and V by 6 bases; bases with no gene match: 5. The CDR3 region is CSVGGLAGGHEQYF. The covered CDR3 bases are TGCAGCGTAGGGGGACTAGCGGGAGGACACGAG.

Turning to this clone: The read stops 3 residues short of the end of the CDR3; the missing end is completed from the germline J gene. V and J are TRBV7-9 and TRBJ1-2; 7 bases map to TRBD1. Looked up from germline, CDR1 is SEHNR and CDR2 is FQNEAQ (reference sequence). The V segment lost 5 bases and the J segment 3 bases; nucleotides outside the gene matches: 9. The CDR3 has 15 amino acids. The CDR3 region is CASSPTRDRDYGYTF. The covered CDR3 bases are TGTGCCAGCAGCCCAACCCGGGACAGAGACTATGGC.

Remarks on this clone: The germline gene is not matched at one end of the junction; a read error may be the cause. CDR3 DNA (partial): TGTGCTAGCAGCTTAGCCAAAAACATC. It codes for CASSLAKNI. The entire CDR3 is CASSLAKNIYTF. The gene calls are TRBV7-7 and TRBJ1-2; no definite D call. Read sequence stops 3 residues before the CDR3 end, and the germline J gene provides the missing end. The germline gives CDR1 SSHAT, CDR2 FNYEAQ (reference sequence). The CDR3 is made up of 12 amino acids.

On this clone: Sequencing ends 3 residues short of the CDR3 end; the germline J gene provides the rest. The rearrangement links TRBV30 to TRBJ2-5; 9 nucleotides match TRBD1. The CDR3 extends over 14 amino acids. The germline V gene has CDR1 GTSNPN and CDR2 SVGIG (reference sequence). Germline trimming cut 0 bases from V and 5 bases from J; bases unmatched to any gene: 4. Partial CDR3 DNA: TGTGCCTGGAGTGTAACAGGGGGCGCGGAGACC. Translation: CAWSVTGGAET. From start to end, the CDR3 is CAWSVTGGAETQYF.

Turning to this clone: The read ends 3 residues before the CDR3 terminus; that terminus is restored from the germline J gene. This chain connects TRBV2 to TRBJ1-5; 7 nucleotides align to TRBD1. CDR1 is SNHLY, CDR2 FYNNEI, per germline. V trimming: 6 bases; J trimming: 2 bases; junction bases outside the gene matches: 4. This CDR3 has 14 amino acids. CDR3 sequence: CASRQGSGNQPQHF. Partial CDR3 DNA: TGTGCCAGCAGACAGGGGTCCGGCAATCAGCCC.

With regard to this clone: With the read ending 3 residues before the CDR3 end, the germline J gene is used to fill in that end. The chain employs TRBV2 and TRBJ2-1; 13 bases are shared with TRBD2. This CDR3 is built from 15 residues. Germline CDR1 is SNHLY and CDR2 is FYNNEI. Trimming cost V 5 bases and J 4 bases; bases outside gene matches: 2. CDR3 in amino acids: CASSILAGGYNEQFF. The part of the CDR3 DNA that was read is TGTGCCAGCAGTATACTAGCGGGAGGGTACAATGAG.

On this clone: The CDR3 end is not reached by the read, which stops 3 residues before it; the germline J gene fills it in. The gene calls are TRBV19 and TRBJ2-3, with 13 bases aligning to TRBD2. CDR1 and CDR2 from the germline V gene are LNHDA and SQIVND (reference sequence). Germline trimming cut 9 bases from V and 0 bases from J; bases unmatched to any gene: 6. This CDR3 spans 16 amino acids. The sequenced part of the CDR3 DNA is TGTGCCAGCCGGACTAGCGGGAGAGGAAGCACAGATACG. Translation gives CASRTSGRGSTDT. The whole CDR3 is CASRTSGRGSTDTQYF.

In regard to this clone: Read sequence stops 3 residues before the CDR3 end, and the germline J gene provides the missing end. The chain employs TRBV12-3 or TRBV12-4 and TRBJ1-6; TRBD1 might be the D (6 bases). Trimming pared 3 bases from V and 9 bases from J, leaving 12 bases between. This CDR3 region has 14 residues. The sequenced CDR3 bases are TGTGCCAGCAGTTTTGACAGGACGGGTTCACCC. Amino acid sequence: CASSFDRTGSP. The full CDR3 reads CASSFDRTGSPLHF.

With respect to this clone: Sequencing ends 3 residues short of the CDR3 end; the germline J gene provides the rest. The gene calls are TRBV19 and TRBJ2-5; TRBD2 agrees at 11 bases. CDR1 and CDR2 from the germline V gene are LNHDA and SQIVND (reference sequence). The CDR3 spans 16 residues. The V segment lost 5 bases and the J segment 2 bases; nucleotides outside the gene matches: 7. The CDR3 bases that were read are TGTGCCAGTAGTGAATGGGGACTAGCGGATCAAGAGACC. Amino acid sequence: CASSEWGLADQET. The entire CDR3 protein is CASSEWGLADQETQYF.

With regard to this clone: The CDR3 is cut off 3 residues early in the read; its end comes from the germline J gene. The rearrangement links TRBV5-1 to TRBJ2-2, with no clear D. V lost 1 base and J 0 bases, leaving 10 bases between the germline ends. The CDR3 runs 16 residues. Germline CDR1 reads SGHRS; CDR2 reads YFSETQ. Incomplete CDR3 DNA: TGCGCCAGCAGCTTGATACAGCCCGCGAACACCGGGGAG. Protein sequence: CASSLIQPANTGE. The whole CDR3 sequence reads CASSLIQPANTGELFF.

Comment on this clone: Read sequence stops 3 residues before the CDR3 end, and the germline J gene provides the missing end. J is TRBJ1-2 and V is TRBV30, with TRBD1 identical over 9 bases. The CDR3 runs 17 residues. Germline V CDR1 and CDR2: GTSNPN, SVGIG (reference sequence). The CDR3 DNA, read in part, is TGTGCCTGGAGAACATTATGGGGGGGACAGGGCTTCTACGAC. Amino acid sequence: CAWRTLWGGQGFYD. Given in full, the CDR3 is CAWRTLWGGQGFYDYTF.

With regard to this clone: The read ends 3 residues shy of where the CDR3 ends; the end is completed using the germline J gene. The gene calls are TRBV30 and TRBJ2-7, with a tentative D call TRBD1 (5 bases). The germline CDR1 and CDR2 sequences are GTSNPN and SVGIG (reference sequence). Trimming left V 2 bases short and J 5 bases short, with 10 bases between. CDR3 size: 12 residues. The CDR3 spells CAWSRKQDEQYF. CDR3 DNA (partial): TGTGCCTGGAGTAGGAAACAGGACGAG.

Notes on this clone: The CDR3 is cut off 3 residues early in the read; its end comes from the germline J gene. This rearrangement joins TRBV20-1 to TRBJ1-5; 7 bases fit TRBD1. The CDR3 loop spans 16 amino acids. Germline V lookup: CDR1 DFQATT, CDR2 SNEGSKA (reference sequence). The junction had 11 bases not matched to a gene; V was cut back by 0 bases and J by 6 bases. This chain's CDR3 is CSARERGRDRSQPQHF. The DNA read from the CDR3 is TGCAGTGCTAGAGAGAGGGGAAGGGACAGAAGTCAGCCC.

As regards this clone: The observed sequence ends 3 residues before the CDR3 terminus, with the missing tail filled in from the germline J gene. This rearrangement joins TRBV28 to TRBJ2-7; 11 positions agree with TRBD2. The V gene end was trimmed by 6 bases and the J gene end by 3 bases; junction bases not matched to a gene: 4. The CDR3 runs 14 residues. The germline V gene has CDR1 MDHEN and CDR2 SYDVKM. The chain's CDR3 is CASSILAGVYEQYF. The sequenced part of the CDR3 DNA is TGTGCCAGCAGCATACTAGCGGGGGTCTACGAG. The full variable domain, with the rest looked up from reference TRBV28 and TRBJ2-7, is DVKVTQSSRYLVKRTGEKVFLECVQDMDHENMFWYRQDPGLGLRLIYFSYDVKMKEKGDIPEGYSVSREKKERFSLILESASTNQTSMYLCASSILAGVYEQYFGPGTRLTVT.

As for this clone: The CDR3 end lies 3 residues beyond the end of the read and is filled in from the germline J gene. The chain is built from TRBV19 and TRBJ1-2, with D hard to call. Germline-derived CDR1 and CDR2 are LNHDA and SQIVND (reference sequence). This CDR3 has 17 residues. The CDR3 is CASSGLAGGTLYNDYTF. The DNA read from the CDR3 is TGTGCCAGTAGCGGACTAGCGGGAGGCACTCTCTACAATGAC.

A note on this clone: The CDR3 end is not reached by the read, which stops 3 residues before it; the germline J gene fills it in. The rearrangement uses TRBV5-1 and TRBJ2-3, with D possibly TRBD1 on 5 matching bases. V was pared by 4 bases and J by 3 bases, with 12 bases between. Germline CDR1 and CDR2: SGHRS and YFSETQ. This CDR3 contains 14 residues. Here the CDR3 reads CASSRQGPTDTQYF. The part of the CDR3 DNA that was read is TGCGCCAGCAGCCGCCAGGGCCCAACAGATACG.